This TCR beta chain was identified in a study of T cell repertoires in cytomegalovirus infection. Turning to the study itself: CMV infection together with matching HLA type was indicated by public TCR beta signatures. Findings and caveats of the study: Public TCR beta family frequency separated CMV-and-HLA carriers, including in an independent cohort. CMV-specific TCR beta clonotypes restricted by HLA-C were the ones dominating the ex vivo response.

Each CDR3 protein gets one entry after TCRdb re-called the reads with MiXCR. The table lists under 150,000 distinct CDR3 sequences, 8.8% of them singletons. CDR1 and CDR2 (germline): SGHTA, FQGNSA. V gave up 5 bases and J gave up 8 bases; unmatched junction bases: 7. The CDR3 sequence is 14 residues long. This clonotype was observed many times. Its antigen is undetermined. V gene TRBV7-2 combines with J gene TRBJ1-4, with 8 bases matching TRBD1. Sequencing input: PBMCs. This receptor was obtained from a human donor in good health (CMV status not recorded). Some clones in this sample may be carry-over from other donors' samples. CDR3 bases: TGTGCCAGCAGCACAGGGGGGACAGTCGAAAAACTGTTTTTT. Encoded protein: CASSTGGTVEKLFF.